Each of the 20 T cell receptor beta chains below was sequenced from the same sample in a study of PD-L1 blockade in urothelial cancer (dated by TCRdb to about 2017). The protocol used for the library was the immunoSEQ multiplex PCR assay. What TCRdb holds here is the immuneACCESS table cut down to in-frame rearrangements. Part of the clones is not present; checked against another copy, under half of the missing clones reflect an unresolved V gene, and the others are unexplained. The sample table holds tens of thousands of clones, of which approximately 91% were seen once. The leading ten clones occupy roughly 10% of the sample. Sequenced material: PBMCs, taken around atezolizumab (anti-PD-L1) treatment. Receptors were obtained from a man in his sixties with urothelial cancer.

This chain uses TRBV12-1 with TRBJ2-7; the tabulated D call, TRBD2, remains unverified against the DNA. TRBV12-1 counts as a pseudogene. CDR3 length: 16 amino acids. CDR3 loop: CASSFVILAGVSLQYF. CDR3 DNA: TGTGCCAGCAGCTTTGTTATCCTAGCGGGAGTAAGTTTGCAGTACTTC.

This chain joins TRBV30 and TRBJ2-2, with a weak D call TRBD2 (6 bases). Germline-derived CDR1 and CDR2 are GTSNPN and SVGIG (reference sequence). This CDR3 is built from 14 residues. Trimming took 2 bases from V and 4 from J, leaving 11 bases between them. The DNA of the CDR3 is TGTGCCTGGAGTAGATGGGGAGGCACCGGGGAGCTGTTTTTT. Encoded protein: CAWSRWGGTGELFF.

The chain links TRBV7-6 to TRBJ2-5; the D gene is possibly TRBD2 (7 bases). The CDR3 runs 14 residues. V gave up 8 bases and J gave up 7 bases, with 20 bases separating them. Germline V gene sequence: CDR1 SGHVS, CDR2 FNYEAQ. CDR3 DNA: TGTGCCAGCGCGCCACAGGGAGGGGGGGGGACCCAGTACTTC. It translates to CASAPQGGGGTQYF.

The chain carries TRBV4-2 and TRBJ1-3; TRBD1 aligns across 8 bases. The V segment lost 4 bases and the J segment 1 base; nucleotides outside the gene matches: 12. CDR3 length equals 18 residues. Germline assignment: CDR1 LGHNA and CDR2 YNFKEQ. CDR3 nucleotides: TGTGCCAGCAGCCGGTTCCAGGGGGCTGAAGGGTCTGGAAACACCATATATTTT. It specifies CASSRFQGAEGSGNTIYF.

The rearrangement joins TRBV15 to TRBJ2-7; 10 bases agree with TRBD2. CDR1 and CDR2 (germline): LNHNV, YYDKDF (reference sequence). The J segment lost 7 bases and the V segment lost 3 bases, leaving 9 bases of the junction unmatched. The CDR3 is 15 residues long. The CDR3 here is CATSRAEREGREQYF. The CDR3 DNA follows: TGTGCCACCAGCAGGGCCGAGCGGGAGGGGAGGGAGCAGTACTTC.

The chain recombines TRBV7-6 with TRBJ1-5; no reliable D call. This CDR3 has 13 residues. Trimming removed 5 bases at V and 7 bases at J, with 12 bases between. Germline loops: CDR1 SGHVS, CDR2 FNYEAQ. The CDR3 sequence is CASSGREGQPQHF. The CDR3 DNA reads TGTGCCAGCAGCGGCCGGGAAGGGCAGCCCCAGCATTTT.

The chain carries TRBV10-3 and TRBJ2-5, with 8 bases matching TRBD2. V shed 4 bases, J shed 5 bases, and the junction held 12 bases outside the gene matches. Germline V gene sequence: CDR1 ENHRY, CDR2 SYGVKD. The CDR3 spans 16 residues. The CDR3 DNA follows: TGTGCCATCAGTGGCAGTGGGTCGGGGGGGCTCGAGACCCAGTACTTC. This encodes CAISGSGSGGLETQYF.

This rearrangement joins TRBV5-4 to TRBJ2-7; 11 positions match TRBD2. The CDR3 is 16 residues long. The germline V gene has CDR1 SGHNT and CDR2 YYREEE (reference sequence). Losses at the gene ends were 4 bases for V and 0 bases for J; bases not matched to a gene: 6. The DNA for the CDR3 is TGTGCCAGCAGCACAAGACTAGCGGGACCCTCCTACGAGCAGTACTTC. Translation: CASSTRLAGPSYEQYF.

The chain joins TRBV11-2 to TRBJ2-3; D might be TRBD2 (5 bases). The CDR3 runs 15 residues. V shed 0 bases and J shed 8 bases, with 15 bases lying between them. The V gene's germline CDR1 is SGHAT and CDR2 FQNNGV. As DNA, the CDR3 is TGTGCCAGCAGCTTAGAAGTGATGACCGGGGTTACGCAGTATTTT. Its translation: CASSLEVMTGVTQYF.

The chain employs TRBV11-3 and TRBJ2-1, with 12 bases fitting TRBD2. The CDR3 runs to 12 residues. Germline CDR1 and CDR2: SGHNT and YENEEA. Unmatched junction bases numbered 1, after V lost 6 bases and J lost 10 bases. CDR3 DNA sequence: TGTGCCAGCAGACTAGCGGGGGGAGAGCAGTTCTTC. Protein product: CASRLAGGEQFF.

As concerns this clone: Mismatch with germline at one junction end may stem from a read error. J is TRBJ1-2 and V is TRBV6-5; possible D gene TRBD1, 5 bases. Germline loops: CDR1 MNHEY, CDR2 SVGAGI. This CDR3 has 12 amino acids. Written as DNA, the CDR3 is TGTGCCATCAGTCTAGCGGGGGAAGGCTACACCTTC. This translates into CAISLAGEGYTF.

The CDR3 nucleotides read TGCGCCAGCAGCCCCTATGTTAACTATGGCTACACCTTC. Translation gives CASSPYVNYGYTF. V gene TRBV5-1 combines with J gene TRBJ1-2, with unresolved D. CDR3 size: 13 residues. Germline V CDR1 and CDR2: SGHRS, YFSETQ. V lost 4 bases and J 1 base, leaving 8 bases between the germline ends.

This rearrangement joins TRBV6-1 to TRBJ2-1; 12 bases map to TRBD2. V dropped 8 bases and J dropped 9; count of bases not matched to a gene: 11. The CDR3 has 15 amino acids. Germline values: CDR1 MNHNS, CDR2 SASEGT. CDR3 sequence: CASFTGTSGSVEQFF. The CDR3 nucleotides read TGTGCCAGCTTCACTGGGACTAGCGGGTCTGTTGAGCAGTTCTTC.

The chain employs TRBV5-3 and TRBJ2-7; possibly TRBD1 for D (5 bases). TRBV5-3 is flagged as an ORF with uncertain function. The CDR3 has 15 residues. V shed 1 base and J shed 2 bases, with 13 bases lying between them. The CDR3 spells CARSLFGREPYEQYF. CDR3 coding DNA: TGTGCCAGAAGCTTGTTTGGCAGGGAACCCTACGAGCAGTACTTC.

This clone has just one count. The rearrangement uses TRBV5-1 and TRBJ1-1; a weak D match, TRBD1 (5 bases). The germline V gene encodes CDR1 SGHRS and CDR2 YFSETQ. The ends were cut back, 5 bases at V and 4 bases at J, with 15 bases in the middle. The CDR3 sequence is 14 residues long. The CDR3 loop reads CASRTSGWGTEAFF. CDR3 sequence (DNA): TGCGCCAGCAGGACCTCAGGGTGGGGCACTGAAGCTTTCTTT.

The sample holds one count of this clone. V usage is TRBV30 and J usage is TRBJ2-5; D call uncertain. The CDR3 is 12 amino acids. Deletions cut 5 bases from V and 0 bases from J, with 7 bases between. Germline assignment: CDR1 GTSNPN and CDR2 SVGIG (reference sequence). CDR3: CAWLRYQETQYF. DNA of the CDR3: TGTGCCTGGTTGAGGTACCAAGAGACCCAGTACTTC.

The genes are TRBV5-1 and TRBJ2-2; TRBD2 matches 8 bases. This CDR3 spans 16 amino acids. Unmatched junction bases numbered 9, after V lost 2 bases and J lost 6 bases. The germline V gene encodes CDR1 SGHRS and CDR2 YFSETQ. The CDR3 protein is CASSFAGGGTAGELFF. Here the CDR3 DNA reads TGCGCCAGCAGCTTCGCCGGGGGGGGCACCGCCGGGGAGCTGTTTTTT.

This clone was seen only once. The V and J genes are TRBV4-3 and TRBJ1-3; unclear D gene. This CDR3 has 17 amino acids. V was shortened by 5 bases and J by 0 bases, with 17 bases between the two germline ends. Germline CDR1 reads LGHNA; CDR2 reads YSLEER. CDR3 amino acids: CASSDTRGASSGNTIYF. The CDR3 DNA reads TGCGCCAGCAGCGACACCCGGGGTGCAAGCTCTGGAAACACCATATATTTT.

The genes are TRBV10-1 and TRBJ2-7; possible D gene TRBD1, 6 bases. The CDR3 length is 13 residues. V was cut by 6 bases and J by 3 bases, with 12 bases left in between. Per the germline V gene, CDR1 is WNHNN and CDR2 is SYGVQD (reference sequence). The chain's CDR3 is CASSEGQLYEQYF. The CDR3 coding sequence is TGCGCCAGCAGCGAGGGACAACTCTACGAGCAGTACTTC.

The table lists this clone with a few counts. CDR3 sequence: CASTKTSGAYNEQFF. CDR3 DNA: TGTGCCAGCACCAAAACTAGCGGGGCCTACAATGAGCAGTTCTTC. The rearrangement joins TRBV7-2 to TRBJ2-1, with TRBD2 matching over 10 bases. The germline V gene has CDR1 SGHTA and CDR2 FQGNSA. This CDR3 region has 15 residues. V lost 7 bases and J lost 2; bases outside the gene matches: 5.